This paragraph covers one T cell receptor beta chain sequence. The antigen is unknown. There are 15 residues in the CDR3. In germline, CDR1 is DFQATT, CDR2 SNEGSKA (reference sequence). Trimming took off 0 bases at V and 3 bases at J, with 15 bases between the two ends. This record belongs to a study of T-cell reconstitution after alpha-beta-depleted transplantation in children. Study-wide points: Several hundred expanded graft clones reportedly gave rise to the alpha-beta T cells present about two months after transplant. Counts and diversity of T cells one year after transplant came mostly from newly produced T cells. Day-60 TCRbeta diversity that was high in some patients was derived from surviving recipient T cells and thymic progenitors.

Unique molecular identifiers were incorporated into the prepared TCRbeta library. TCRdb reprocessed the PCR reads with MiXCR, giving one entry per CDR3 protein. The top ten hold around two fifths of the sample, which has fewer than 250,000 distinct CDR3 sequences, approximately 17% seen once. This TCR came from a male patient aged 2 to 9 who had a stem cell transplant for acute lymphoblastic leukemia, so the T cells may come from the graft donor. The chain employs TRBV20-1 and TRBJ2-7; maybe TRBD2 (5 bases). Sample: PBMCs, mostly from graft donor cells, taken 360 days after TCRalphabeta/CD19-depleted stem cell transplant. The CDR3: CSARDRFGGSYEQYF. CDR3 nucleotides: TGCAGTGCTAGAGACCGGTTCGGTGGGAGCTACGAGCAGTACTTC.